Below are 32 T cell receptor beta chains sequenced from a single sample in a study of T cells after yellow fever vaccination. One entry per CDR3 protein results from TCRdb running MiXCR on the 5' RACE reads. This table has approximately 250,000 distinct CDR3 sequences, over 6.5% appearing once. The specimen comprised CD4+ T cells sorted from PBMCs, sampled on the day of the yellow fever booster vaccination. The receptors derive from a man younger than 45 who received the YFV17D yellow fever vaccine.

This clonotype was counted ten times or more. As DNA, the CDR3 is TGCAGCGTTTTAGGGACAGGGCAGCGTGAGCAGTTCTTC. Its protein is CSVLGTGQREQFF. V is TRBV29-1 and J is TRBJ2-1; 9 nucleotides line up with TRBD1. V dropped 5 bases and J dropped 9; count of bases not matched to a gene: 8. In germline, CDR1 is SQVTM, CDR2 ANQGSEA. This CDR3 contains 13 residues.

This clonotype was observed many times. V gene TRBV6-6 combines with J gene TRBJ2-4, with D hard to call. This CDR3 contains 13 residues. V gave up 5 bases and J gave up 1 base, with 6 bases separating them. CDR1 is MNHNY, CDR2 SVGAGI, per germline (reference sequence). Here the CDR3 DNA reads TGTGCCAGCAGTACCCCGGCCAAAAACATTCAGTACTTC. Amino acid sequence: CASSTPAKNIQYF.

A few counts support this clonotype. The chain is built from TRBV12-3 or TRBV12-4 and TRBJ1-3; 8 bases are a match to TRBD1. With 5 bases clipped from V and 4 bases from J, the junction kept 10 bases outside the gene matches. This CDR3 comprises 16 residues. The CDR3 is CASSITGGPAGNTIYF. For the CDR3, the DNA is TGTGCCAGCAGTATCACAGGGGGGCCCGCAGGAAACACCATATATTTT.

This chain connects TRBV24-1 to TRBJ2-1, with a possible D match to TRBD1 (6 bases). The length of the CDR3 is 16 residues. Germline values: CDR1 KGHDR, CDR2 SFDVKD. V shed 4 bases and J shed 0 bases, with 12 bases lying between them. The CDR3, as DNA: TGTGCCACCAGTGAACCTACAGGGAGCTCCTACAATGAGCAGTTCTTC. Translation: CATSEPTGSSYNEQFF.

This clonotype was observed a handful of times. The chain combines TRBV12-3 or TRBV12-4 with TRBJ2-5; D uncertain. The CDR3 consists of 15 residues. V lost 6 bases and J lost 2, with 16 bases in between. For the CDR3, the DNA is TGTGCCAGCAGCCATACCTACTCATTTCAAGAGACCCAGTACTTC. Translation gives CASSHTYSFQETQYF.

There are a few counts of this clonotype. V is TRBV5-1 and J is TRBJ2-1; D is possibly TRBD2 (6 bases). The CDR3 consists of 16 residues. Trimming removed 1 base from V and 4 bases from J, with 15 bases in between. CDR1 and CDR2 (germline): SGHRS, YFSETQ. The CDR3 protein is CASSLPRGVPYNEQFF. The CDR3 coding sequence is TGCGCCAGCAGCTTGCCCCGCGGGGTCCCTTACAATGAGCAGTTCTTC.

As regards this clonotype: Being one base from a much bigger clone, this may be a read error. The chain is built from TRBV7-9 and TRBJ2-5, with 8 bases identical to TRBD2. CDR1 is SEHNR, CDR2 FQNEAQ, per germline (reference sequence). V shed 5 bases and J 4 bases; nucleotides not matched to a gene: 9. This CDR3 spans 15 amino acids. CDR3 loop: CASSPRGGVSETQYF. Written as DNA, the CDR3 is TGTGCCAGCAGCCCACGGGGGGGTGTATCAGAGACCCAGTACTTC.

This clonotype has only a few counts. This chain links TRBV19 with TRBJ2-7; no reliable D call. Germline V gene lookup returns CDR1 LNHDA and CDR2 SQIVND (reference sequence). The CDR3 loop spans 14 amino acids. The ends were cut back, 6 bases at V and 3 bases at J, with 15 bases in the middle. CDR3 residues: CASSLDRRDYEQYF. As DNA, the CDR3 is TGTGCCAGTAGCCTGGACCGCCGCGACTACGAGCAGTACTTC. The whole variable domain, remainder taken from reference TRBV19 and TRBJ2-7, is DGGITQSPKYLFRKEGQNVTLSCEQNLNHDAMYWYRQDPGQGLRLIYYSQIVNDFQKGDIAEGYSVSREKKESFPLTVTSAQKNPTAFYLCASSLDRRDYEQYFGPGTRLTVT.

This clonotype turned up a few times. The V gene is TRBV29-1, the J gene TRBJ1-2; D possibly corresponds to TRBD1 (6 bases). Trimming cost V 4 bases and J 6 bases, with 6 bases left between them. The germline CDR1 and CDR2 sequences are SQVTM and ANQGSEA. CDR3 length: 10 residues. This CDR3 reads CSVGDNGYTF. DNA of the CDR3: TGCAGCGTTGGGGACAATGGCTACACCTTC.

CDR3 DNA sequence: TGTGCCAGTGGGACTGGGGGAGTGTATACGCAGTATTTT. Translating gives CASGTGGVYTQYF. J is TRBJ2-3 and V is TRBV28; D is possibly TRBD2 (6 bases). The V and J ends lost 9 bases and 7 bases respectively, with 17 bases between them. This CDR3 has 13 amino acids. Germline V lookup: CDR1 MDHEN, CDR2 SYDVKM.

This clonotype occurred many times. The genes are TRBV18 and TRBJ1-4; the D is unclear. V was cut by 6 bases and J by 8 bases, with 13 bases left in between. Germline assignment: CDR1 KGHSH and CDR2 LQKENI. The CDR3 has 13 amino acids. The CDR3 nucleotides are TGTGCCAGCTCCCCGACCGTAGAGGAAAAACTGTTTTTT. Protein product: CASSPTVEEKLFF.

This clonotype showed up just a few times. The V and J genes are TRBV5-6 and TRBJ2-7; 10 nucleotides align to TRBD1. In germline, CDR1 is SGHDT, CDR2 YYEEEE. The CDR3 has 16 residues. Trimming took 5 bases from V and 4 from J; bases not matched to a gene: 12. The CDR3 sequence is CASSPLWGTGDYEQYF. CDR3 DNA sequence: TGTGCCAGCAGTCCTCTGTGGGGGACAGGGGATTACGAGCAGTACTTC.

In its sample, this clonotype was seen once. The J gene is TRBJ2-1, the V gene TRBV28; D is undetermined. This CDR3 contains 11 residues. CDR1 and CDR2 from the germline V gene are MDHEN and SYDVKM. Between the trimmed V and J ends, which lost 8 bases and 6 bases, there was a span of 8 bases. CDR3 protein: CASHLCNEQFF. In DNA form, the CDR3 reads TGTGCCAGCCACCTCTGCAATGAGCAGTTCTTC.

This clonotype was counted at least ten times. The J gene is TRBJ2-5, the V gene TRBV20-1, with unresolved D. This CDR3 contains 13 residues. The germline V gene encodes CDR1 DFQATT and CDR2 SNEGSKA (reference sequence). V lost 0 bases to trimming and J lost 6 bases, with 11 bases between them. CDR3 bases: TGCAGTGCTAGAGATACGGTCAAGCAGACCCAGTACTTC. It yields the protein CSARDTVKQTQYF.

This clonotype occurred a few times. CDR3 protein: CASSIASGANTGELFF. The DNA of the CDR3 is TGTGCCAGTAGTATAGCGAGCGGAGCGAACACCGGGGAGCTGTTTTTT. This chain links TRBV19 with TRBJ2-2, with D tentatively TRBD2 (5 bases). CDR1 and CDR2 from the germline V gene are LNHDA and SQIVND (reference sequence). The V and J ends lost 1 base and 0 bases respectively, with 9 bases between them. This CDR3 contains 16 residues.

This clonotype was seen many times. The chain is built from TRBV7-3 and TRBJ1-5; D is ambiguous. The CDR3 runs 16 residues. Trimming shortened V by 0 bases and J by 4 bases, and 13 bases separated the two germline ends. The germline gives CDR1 SGHTA, CDR2 FQGTGA. As DNA, the CDR3 is TGTGCCAGCAGCTTAACGTACCCAGTAGTAAATCAGCCCCAGCATTTT. Its translation is CASSLTYPVVNQPQHF.

There are a few counts of this clonotype. V is TRBV5-1 and J is TRBJ2-7, with 7 bases aligning to TRBD1. This CDR3 region has 15 residues. Germline loops: CDR1 SGHRS, CDR2 YFSETQ. V gave up 0 bases and J gave up 2 bases; unmatched junction bases: 5. The chain's CDR3 is CASSLVSDRAYEQYF. DNA of the CDR3: TGCGCCAGCAGCTTGGTAAGCGACAGGGCCTACGAGCAGTACTTC.

This chain joins TRBV19 and TRBJ1-5; 7 nucleotides agree with TRBD1. V shed 7 bases and J 7 bases; nucleotides not matched to a gene: 7. The CDR3 is 13 amino acids. Germline loops: CDR1 LNHDA, CDR2 SQIVND (reference sequence). As DNA, the CDR3 is TGTGCCAGTACCCCCTACAGGGGCCAGCCCCAGCATTTT. This encodes CASTPYRGQPQHF.

In its sample, this clonotype was seen many times. This chain connects TRBV12-3 or TRBV12-4 to TRBJ2-2; 7 positions agree with TRBD1. This CDR3 has 15 amino acids. The V segment lost 6 bases and the J segment 5 bases; nucleotides outside the gene matches: 9. The CDR3 region is CASSPGQRGTGELFF. CDR3 sequence (DNA): TGTGCCAGCAGCCCGGGACAGCGAGGGACCGGGGAGCTGTTTTTT.

CDR3 residues: CSVQGVAGGPTSYEQYF. CDR3 sequence (DNA): TGCAGCGTTCAAGGTGTGGCGGGAGGGCCTACGTCCTACGAGCAGTACTTC. The chain employs TRBV29-1 and TRBJ2-7; TRBD2 agrees at 9 bases. V dropped 5 bases and J dropped 1; count of bases not matched to a gene: 15. From germline, CDR1 is SQVTM and CDR2 ANQGSEA. The CDR3 is 17 residues long.

J is TRBJ2-7 and V is TRBV4-2, with TRBD2 matching over 10 bases. CDR1 is LGHNA, CDR2 YNFKEQ, per germline. V dropped 4 bases and J dropped 5; count of bases not matched to a gene: 14. The length of the CDR3 is 17 residues. CDR3 protein: CASSPSTSGRAPHEQYF. The CDR3 region has the DNA TGTGCCAGCAGCCCATCTACCAGCGGGAGGGCCCCCCACGAGCAGTACTTC.

In its sample, this clonotype was seen a few times. The CDR3 bases are TGTGCCAGTAAGACTAGCGGGAGGGGCGAGCAGTACTTC. Encoded protein: CASKTSGRGEQYF. The chain employs TRBV5-4 and TRBJ2-7; the match to TRBD2 covers 14 bases. V shed 8 bases and J 6 bases; nucleotides not matched to a gene: 4. Germline V gene sequence: CDR1 SGHNT, CDR2 YYREEE (reference sequence). This CDR3 region has 13 residues.

This clonotype was observed a few times. The CDR3: CASSSFQGASYEQYF. CDR3 DNA: TGTGCCAGCAGTTCCTTCCAGGGGGCAAGCTACGAGCAGTACTTC. This sequence joins TRBV6-2 or TRBV6-3 and TRBJ2-7, with 8 bases that match TRBD1. Looked up from germline, CDR1 is MNHEY and CDR2 is SVGEGT. The junction had 8 bases not matched to a gene; V was cut back by 4 bases and J by 3 bases. This CDR3 has 15 amino acids.

This clonotype showed up just a few times. J is TRBJ2-5 and V is TRBV18, with 8 bases identical to TRBD2. Germline CDR1 and CDR2: KGHSH and LQKENI. V shed 2 bases, J shed 5 bases, and the junction held 7 bases outside the gene matches. This CDR3 contains 15 residues. The CDR3 nucleotides are TGTGCCAGCTCACCAAGGAGCGGGAGTTCGGAGACCCAGTACTTC. Residues: CASSPRSGSSETQYF.

This chain connects TRBV28 to TRBJ2-2; D is perhaps TRBD2 (6 bases). The CDR3 totals 15 residues. The germline CDR1 and CDR2 sequences are MDHEN and SYDVKM. The germline V and J ends were trimmed by 10 bases and 8 bases, with 23 bases remaining between them. Written as DNA, the CDR3 is TGTGCCACTACCTACCCCCCGGGAGTCTCGGGGGAGCTGTTTTTT. It translates to CATTYPPGVSGELFF.

The table lists this clonotype with a few counts. The rearrangement uses TRBV24-1 and TRBJ2-3, with TRBD2 matching over 9 bases. The germline gives CDR1 KGHDR, CDR2 SFDVKD. Trimming removed 5 bases from V and 2 bases from J; junction bases left unmatched: 1. The CDR3 extends over 14 amino acids. CDR3 sequence (DNA): TGTGCCACCAGTGGACTAGCGGACACAGATACGCAGTATTTT. This codes for CATSGLADTDTQYF.

The rearrangement uses TRBV12-3 or TRBV12-4 and TRBJ2-7; a weak D match, TRBD2 (5 bases). The CDR3 spans 12 residues. V was pared by 6 bases and J by 3 bases, with 9 bases between. In DNA, the CDR3 is TGTGCCAGCAGGCGGGCCTTCTACGAGCAGTACTTC. This sequence encodes CASRRAFYEQYF.

This clonotype occurred many times. CDR3 bases: TGTGCCGTTGGGCTAGCGGGCCCAACCTACGAGCAGTACTTC. Translating it yields CAVGLAGPTYEQYF. The chain couples TRBV10-3 to TRBJ2-7, with 8 bases identical to TRBD2. The CDR3 loop spans 14 amino acids. Germline CDR1 reads ENHRY; CDR2 reads SYGVKD. V was pared by 11 bases and J by 2 bases, with 11 bases of the junction left unmatched.

This clonotype turned up a few times. As DNA, the CDR3 is TGTGCCAGCAGTTTAGTAGCGGGAGAAAATGAGCAGTTCTTC. Translated: CASSLVAGENEQFF. This chain connects TRBV28 to TRBJ2-1; 9 bases line up with TRBD2. Unmatched junction bases numbered 3, after V lost 2 bases and J lost 7 bases. The CDR3 runs to 14 residues. Per germline, CDR1 MDHEN and CDR2 SYDVKM.

This clonotype was detected ten times or more. This chain links TRBV4-3 with TRBJ2-1; 10 positions agree with TRBD1. The length of the CDR3 is 16 residues. In germline, CDR1 is LGHNA, CDR2 YSLEER. The junction had 6 bases not matched to a gene; V was cut back by 0 bases and J by 7 bases. The CDR3 protein is CASSQESGTGANEQFF. CDR3 in DNA: TGCGCCAGCAGCCAAGAAAGTGGGACAGGGGCTAATGAGCAGTTCTTC.

V usage is TRBV20-1 and J usage is TRBJ2-1; D unresolved. Germline lookup yields CDR1 DFQATT and CDR2 SNEGSKA (reference sequence). The CDR3 loop spans 16 amino acids. The V end was cut by 1 base, the J end by 0 bases, with 13 bases between. The CDR3: CSARVAEASSYNEQFF. The CDR3 DNA reads as TGCAGTGCTAGAGTGGCCGAGGCGAGCTCCTACAATGAGCAGTTCTTC.

V usage is TRBV7-2 and J usage is TRBJ2-7, with D perhaps matching TRBD1 (5 bases). Trimming took off 5 bases at V and 3 bases at J, with 20 bases between the two ends. The germline gives CDR1 SGHTA, CDR2 FQGNSA. The CDR3 totals 16 residues. CDR3 nucleotides: TGTGCCAGCAGCCCCCATATGGGGCACAAAGACTACGAGCAGTACTTC. Translation gives CASSPHMGHKDYEQYF.